The 31 T cell receptor beta chains presented below share a single source sample, sequenced in a study of blood T cell repertoires in COVID-19. Sequencing was performed with immunoSEQ multiplex PCR; in TCRdb, only in-frame clones are kept and a portion is missing. Among around 130,000 clones listed, 85% to 90% were seen once. Specimen: peripheral blood. All receptors derive from a man aged 45 to 65 with active or convalescent COVID-19.

This clone was observed many times. The chain employs TRBV5-5 and TRBJ1-6, with a possible D match to TRBD1 (6 bases). This CDR3 spans 15 amino acids. CDR1 and CDR2 (germline): SGHKS, YYEKEE (reference sequence). V lost 3 bases and J lost 7, with 14 bases in between. The CDR3 loop is CASSWSRTENSPLHF. CDR3 bases: TGTGCCAGCAGCTGGTCCAGGACAGAGAATTCACCCCTCCACTTT.

This sequence joins TRBV6-5 and TRBJ1-2, with 8 nucleotides matching TRBD1. The germline V gene has CDR1 MNHEY and CDR2 SVGAGI. This CDR3 spans 13 amino acids. V shed 5 bases and J 5 bases; nucleotides not matched to a gene: 4. The CDR3 DNA sequence: TGTGCCAGCAGTACGACAGGGGCATATGGCTACACCTTC. Amino acid sequence: CASSTTGAYGYTF.

The chain links TRBV30 to TRBJ1-1; possibly TRBD1 for D (6 bases). The CDR3 covers 11 residues. Trimming took off 8 bases at V and 1 base at J, with 8 bases between the two ends. Germline lookup yields CDR1 GTSNPN and CDR2 SVGIG (reference sequence). The CDR3 bases are TGTGCCGGGGGCCGGAACACTGAAGCTTTCTTT. As protein: CAGGRNTEAFF.

This clone was seen once. V is TRBV5-1 and J is TRBJ2-2, with 12 bases identical to TRBD2. Germline loops: CDR1 SGHRS, CDR2 YFSETQ. CDR3 length equals 16 residues. The V and J ends lost 4 bases and 4 bases, in that order; junction bases with no gene match: 5. DNA for the CDR3: TGCGCCAGCAGCATGACTAGCGGGGGACTCACCGGGGAGCTGTTTTTT. Translating it yields CASSMTSGGLTGELFF.

The V and J genes are TRBV10-1 and TRBJ2-1, with 9 bases aligning to TRBD2. Germline V gene data show CDR1 as WNHNN and CDR2 as SYGVQD (reference sequence). J gave up 1 base and V 8 bases, and 12 bases lay outside the gene matches. The CDR3 has 17 residues. CDR3 nucleotides: TGCGCCAGCTCTCCCGAACCGGGACTAGCATCCTACAATGAGCAGTTCTTC. Its protein product is CASSPEPGLASYNEQFF.

This rearrangement joins TRBV6-1 to TRBJ1-1, with 7 nucleotides matching TRBD1. J was trimmed by 9 bases and V by 2 bases; bases with no gene match: 3. The CDR3 loop spans 12 amino acids. CDR1 is MNHNS, CDR2 SASEGT, per germline. CDR3: CASSENRGKAFF. DNA of the CDR3: TGTGCCAGCAGTGAAAACAGGGGCAAAGCTTTCTTT.

The J gene is TRBJ1-2, the V gene TRBV6-5, with a possible D match to TRBD1 (5 bases). Germline V CDR1 and CDR2: MNHEY, SVGAGI. V was pared by 0 bases and J by 5 bases, with 16 bases between. The CDR3 is made up of 16 amino acids. This chain's CDR3 is CASSYSFNFRVYGYTF. As DNA, the CDR3 is TGTGCCAGCAGTTACTCGTTCAATTTCAGGGTATATGGCTACACCTTC.

Here the CDR3 reads CAISDDLLRGTLYGYTF. CDR3 nucleotides: TGTGCCATCAGTGACGACCTACTCCGCGGGACTCTCTATGGCTACACCTTC. This chain uses TRBV10-3 with TRBJ1-2, with D possibly being TRBD1 (5 bases). Looked up from germline, CDR1 is ENHRY and CDR2 is SYGVKD. This CDR3 comprises 17 residues. Between the trimmed V and J ends, which lost 3 bases and 4 bases, there was a span of 21 bases.

This rearrangement joins TRBV5-4 to TRBJ2-1; 8 nucleotides match TRBD2. The J segment lost 5 bases and the V segment lost 4 bases, leaving 8 bases of the junction unmatched. Germline V gene data show CDR1 as SGHNT and CDR2 as YYREEE (reference sequence). This CDR3 is 15 amino acids long. Here the CDR3 reads CASSHDGLADNEQFF. DNA of the CDR3: TGTGCCAGCAGCCACGACGGACTAGCCGACAATGAGCAGTTCTTC.

This chain links TRBV18 with TRBJ1-5; 7 bases are shared with TRBD1. The germline gives CDR1 KGHSH, CDR2 LQKENI. The CDR3 totals 14 residues. Trimming at V came to 6 bases and at J to 6 bases, leaving 8 bases not matched to a gene. In DNA, the CDR3 is TGTGCCAGCTCTTCACAGGGGTGGGCTCAGCCCCAGCATTTT. As protein: CASSSQGWAQPQHF. Complete variable domain (other parts from reference TRBV18 and TRBJ1-5): NAGVMQNPRHLVRRRGQEARLRCSPMKGHSHVYWYRQLPEEGLKFMVYLQKENIIDESGMPKERFSAEFPKEGPSILRIQQVVRGDSAAYFCASSSQGWAQPQHFGDGTRLSIL.

The chain carries TRBV29-1 and TRBJ1-2; D is uncertain. The CDR3 runs 12 residues. Trimming cost V 5 bases and J 3 bases, with 10 bases left between them. Germline assignment: CDR1 SQVTM and CDR2 ANQGSEA. The CDR3 reads CSVFLGYYGYTF. The CDR3 DNA follows: TGCAGCGTTTTTCTAGGTTACTATGGCTACACCTTC.

This clone was seen just once. This rearrangement joins TRBV19 to TRBJ2-7, with 10 bases that match TRBD2. The V gene end was trimmed by 5 bases and the J gene end by 4 bases; junction bases not matched to a gene: 2. The CDR3 sequence is 13 residues long. Germline V CDR1 and CDR2: LNHDA, SQIVND (reference sequence). CDR3 bases: TGTGCCAGTAGTCGGACTAGCGGTTACGAGCAGTACTTC. This translates into CASSRTSGYEQYF.

This rearrangement joins TRBV28 to TRBJ2-3, with unresolved D. The CDR3 spans 14 residues. Germline assignment: CDR1 MDHEN and CDR2 SYDVKM. V was shortened by 3 bases and J by 2 bases, with 9 bases between the two germline ends. CDR3 nucleotide sequence: TGTGCCAGCAGTTTTGCGAGTCCCACAGATACGCAGTATTTT. Translating gives CASSFASPTDTQYF. The full variable domain, its missing parts supplied by reference TRBV28 and TRBJ2-3, is DVKVTQSSRYLVKRTGEKVFLECVQDMDHENMFWYRQDPGLGLRLIYFSYDVKMKEKGDIPEGYSVSREKKERFSLILESASTNQTSMYLCASSFASPTDTQYFGPGTRLTVL.

This rearrangement joins TRBV11-3 to TRBJ2-1, with 9 bases that match TRBD2. Germline loops: CDR1 SGHNT, CDR2 YENEEA. The V gene end was trimmed by 4 bases and the J gene end by 1 base; junction bases not matched to a gene: 2. The length of the CDR3 is 15 residues. CDR3 in amino acids: CASSSSGRSYNEQFF. The CDR3 DNA reads as TGTGCCAGCAGCTCAAGCGGGAGGTCCTACAATGAGCAGTTCTTC.

The J gene is TRBJ2-5, the V gene TRBV20-1; 12 bases agree with TRBD2. The germline V gene has CDR1 DFQATT and CDR2 SNEGSKA (reference sequence). V gave up 3 bases and J gave up 7 bases; unmatched junction bases: 9. The CDR3 length is 15 residues. For the CDR3, the DNA is TGCAGTGCTAGTCGGTCTAGCGGGGGGGCGGGGACCCAGTACTTC. Its protein is CSASRSSGGAGTQYF.

V and J are TRBV7-7 and TRBJ2-2, with D possibly matching TRBD2 (5 bases). The CDR3 loop spans 16 amino acids. V was trimmed by 5 bases and J by 0 bases, leaving 13 bases between them. CDR1 and CDR2 from the germline V gene are SSHAT and FNYEAQ (reference sequence). CDR3 amino acids: CASSPTASSNTGELFF. Here the CDR3 DNA reads TGTGCCAGCAGCCCCACCGCTAGCTCGAACACCGGGGAGCTGTTTTTT. The variable domain in full, completed from reference TRBV7-7 and TRBJ2-2, reads GAGVSQSPRYKVTKRGQDVTLRCDPISSHATLYWYQQALGQGPEFLTYFNYEAQPDKSGLPSDRFSAERPEGSISTLTIQRTEQRDSAMYRCASSPTASSNTGELFFGEGSRLTVL.

The V and J genes are TRBV11-2 and TRBJ1-3, with TRBD1 matching over 9 bases. The CDR3 covers 14 residues. CDR1 is SGHAT and CDR2 is FQNNGV in the germline V gene. The junction had 6 bases not matched to a gene; V was cut back by 4 bases and J by 8 bases. The CDR3 DNA reads as TGTGCCAGCAGCTCGTCCGACAGGGGGGACACCATATATTTT. It codes for CASSSSDRGDTIYF.

Only one count was recorded for this clone. V gene TRBV9 combines with J gene TRBJ1-1; 10 nucleotides match TRBD1. V shed 3 bases and J 5 bases; nucleotides not matched to a gene: 13. Germline CDR1 is SGDLS and CDR2 is YYNGEE. CDR3 length: 17 amino acids. For the CDR3, the DNA is TGTGCCAGCAGCGGGAGGGACAGGGGTCGTCAAGGGACTGAAGCTTTCTTT. This encodes CASSGRDRGRQGTEAFF.

Written as DNA, the CDR3 is TGTGCCAGCAGCTTGGCTTCTGGAAACACCATATATTTT. The encoded protein is CASSLASGNTIYF. The chain is built from TRBV5-4 and TRBJ1-3, with unresolved D. Germline V gene data show CDR1 as SGHNT and CDR2 as YYREEE (reference sequence). The germline V and J ends were trimmed by 0 bases and 1 base, with 2 bases remaining between them. The CDR3 runs to 13 residues.

The J gene is TRBJ2-3, the V gene TRBV2, with D tentatively TRBD2 (6 bases). Per the germline V gene, CDR1 is SNHLY and CDR2 is FYNNEI. CDR3 length equals 14 residues. With 8 bases removed from V and 2 bases from J, the gap between germline ends came to 14 bases. The DNA for the CDR3 is TGTGCCAGCTCACGGGAGACAAACACAGATACGCAGTATTTT. It codes for CASSRETNTDTQYF.

This clone appeared a single time. An end of the junction differs from the germline gene, which may be a read error. The rearrangement links TRBV6-5 to TRBJ2-2, with D maybe TRBD2 (6 bases). Germline CDR1 MNHEY, CDR2 SVGAGI. The CDR3 loop spans 14 amino acids. CDR3 DNA sequence: TGTGCCAGCAGTTACGGGGCAGGCATGGGGGGGCTGTTTTTT. Protein sequence: CASSYGAGMGGLFF.

V and J are TRBV11-2 and TRBJ1-2; 8 bases are shared with TRBD1. From germline, CDR1 is SGHAT and CDR2 FQNNGV. This CDR3 is built from 14 residues. V shed 5 bases and J 4 bases; nucleotides not matched to a gene: 6. CDR3 residues: CASSPDRDGYGYTF. Written as DNA, the CDR3 is TGTGCCAGCAGCCCGGACAGGGACGGCTATGGCTACACCTTC.

This chain connects TRBV4-1 to TRBJ2-7; 11 bases line up with TRBD1. V gave up 3 bases and J gave up 9 bases; unmatched junction bases: 7. Germline values: CDR1 MGHRA, CDR2 YSYEKL. The length of the CDR3 is 14 residues. The DNA of the CDR3 is TGCGCCAGCAGCCATCATCGGACAGGGGGCGGGCAGTACTTC. This gives the protein CASSHHRTGGGQYF.

V usage is TRBV30 and J usage is TRBJ2-2; the match to TRBD2 covers 8 bases. The CDR3 runs 13 residues. The germline gives CDR1 GTSNPN, CDR2 SVGIG (reference sequence). Trimming cost V 5 bases and J 7 bases; bases outside gene matches: 6. CDR3 DNA: TGTGCCTGGGGGGGGACTAGGAACGGGGAGCTGTTTTTT. It encodes CAWGGTRNGELFF.

This clone was seen more than once but under ten times. This chain joins TRBV23-1 and TRBJ1-6, with TRBD1 as a possible D gene (6 bases). TRBV23-1 is noted as an ORF with a role that remains uncertain. V was cut by 7 bases and J by 8 bases, with 24 bases left in between. This CDR3 is 17 amino acids long. The CDR3 reads CASTTSLDRDIHSPLHF. CDR3 DNA sequence: TGCGCCAGCACCACAAGCTTGGACAGAGATATCCATTCACCCCTCCACTTT.

V gene TRBV6-5 combines with J gene TRBJ1-5, with D possibly TRBD1 on 5 matching bases. The germline V and J ends were trimmed by 6 bases and 4 bases, with 13 bases remaining between them. There are 14 residues in the CDR3. Per germline, CDR1 MNHEY and CDR2 SVGAGI. The CDR3 coding sequence is TGTGCCAGCAGGGATAGACAGCCAAATCAGCCCCAGCATTTT. Its protein product is CASRDRQPNQPQHF.

CDR3 protein: CASSQDPSGELYEQYF. In nucleotides, the CDR3 is TGTGCCAGCAGCCAAGATCCTAGCGGAGAATTATACGAGCAGTACTTC. V usage is TRBV3-1 (or the pseudogene TRBV3-2) and J usage is TRBJ2-7, with TRBD2 identical over 7 bases. The V segment lost 0 bases and the J segment 4 bases; nucleotides outside the gene matches: 9. CDR1 is LGHDT and CDR2 is YNNKEL in the germline V gene (reference sequence). CDR3 length: 16 amino acids.

This sequence joins TRBV2 and TRBJ1-5; no reliable D call. Germline loops: CDR1 SNHLY, CDR2 FYNNEI. The CDR3 totals 15 residues. Trimming took off 2 bases at V and 6 bases at J, with 14 bases between the two ends. The CDR3 DNA sequence: TGTGCCAGCAGTGAAACGGGAGCTGGGATTCAGCCCCAGCATTTT. Residues: CASSETGAGIQPQHF.

The sample holds one count of this clone. The chain employs TRBV11-2 and TRBJ2-7; 7 bases map to TRBD2. The J segment lost 3 bases and the V segment lost 5 bases, leaving 1 base of the junction unmatched. The CDR3 has 12 amino acids. The germline gives CDR1 SGHAT, CDR2 FQNNGV. DNA for the CDR3: TGTGCCAGCAGCCGGGGGGACTACGAGCAGTACTTC. Residues: CASSRGDYEQYF.

This clone was detected only once. The V gene is TRBV12-5, the J gene TRBJ1-3; D gene unclear. The CDR3 is 14 amino acids. The germline V gene encodes CDR1 LGHNT and CDR2 FRNRAP. V lost 6 bases, J lost 1 base, and 10 bases lay in between. The CDR3 sequence is CASGLLQSGNTIYF. DNA for the CDR3: TGTGCTAGTGGGTTGTTACAATCTGGAAACACCATATATTTT.

The chain employs TRBV5-1 and TRBJ2-1, with D possibly being TRBD2 (6 bases). Germline V CDR1 and CDR2: SGHRS, YFSETQ. The CDR3 consists of 16 residues. The V gene lost 1 base and the J gene lost 5 bases, with 16 bases spanning the gap. The CDR3 spells CASSLILGGTNNEQFF. DNA for the CDR3: TGCGCCAGCAGCTTGATCCTTGGGGGGACCAACAATGAGCAGTTCTTC.